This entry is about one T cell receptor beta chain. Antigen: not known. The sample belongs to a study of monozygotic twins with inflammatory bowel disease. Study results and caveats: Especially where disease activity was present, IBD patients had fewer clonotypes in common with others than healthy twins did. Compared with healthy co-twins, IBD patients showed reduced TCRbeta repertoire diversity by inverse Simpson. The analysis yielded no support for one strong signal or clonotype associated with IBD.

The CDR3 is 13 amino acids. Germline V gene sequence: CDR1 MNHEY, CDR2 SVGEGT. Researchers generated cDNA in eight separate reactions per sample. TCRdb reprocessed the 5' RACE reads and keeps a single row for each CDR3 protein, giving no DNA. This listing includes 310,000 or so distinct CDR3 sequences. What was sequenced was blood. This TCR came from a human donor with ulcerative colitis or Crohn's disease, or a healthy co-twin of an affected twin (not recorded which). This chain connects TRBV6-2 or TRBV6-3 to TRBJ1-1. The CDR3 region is CASSYPVGTEAFF.